Below are 20 T cell receptor beta chains sequenced from a single sample in a study of cytomegalovirus exposure and HLA in healthy donors. In the PCR, 60 Vbeta and 13 Jbeta primers were used. Assay used: immunoSEQ multiplex PCR; TCRdb lists only in-frame clones, some missing. Among roughly 130,000 clones listed, 88% were seen once. The sequenced material came from PBMCs. The receptors were gathered from a woman in her thirties or forties in good health and CMV-seronegative.

V usage is TRBV6-1 and J usage is TRBJ2-3; D gene unclear. Germline values: CDR1 MNHNS, CDR2 SASEGT. The V end lost 2 bases, the J end lost 6 bases, and 6 bases lay between the germline ends. This CDR3 is 12 amino acids long. CDR3 bases: TGTGCCAGCAGTGAACAGGCGGATACGCAGTATTTT. It yields the protein CASSEQADTQYF.

This clone has only one observation. The CDR3: CSVATTSNTEAFF. CDR3 coding DNA: TGCAGCGTTGCGACGACTTCGAACACTGAAGCTTTCTTT. The gene calls are TRBV29-1 and TRBJ1-1; D unresolved. The CDR3 loop spans 13 amino acids. In germline, CDR1 is SQVTM, CDR2 ANQGSEA. V dropped 4 bases and J dropped 1 base, with 10 bases sitting between them. The full variable domain, completed using reference TRBV29-1 and TRBJ1-1, is SAVISQKPSRDICQRGTSLTIQCQVDSQVTMMFWYRQQPGQSLTLIATANQGSEATYESGFVIDKFPISRPNLTFSTLTVSNMSPEDSSIYLCSVATTSNTEAFFGQGTRLTVV.

The chain combines TRBV7-2 with TRBJ1-5; TRBD1 matches 11 bases. The junction had 11 bases not matched to a gene; V was cut back by 2 bases and J by 5 bases. This CDR3 is 18 amino acids long. Germline-derived CDR1 and CDR2 are SGHTA and FQGNSA. CDR3 sequence (DNA): TGTGCCAGCAGCTTACAATCTGGGACAGGGGGATTATATCAGCCCCAGCATTTT. Protein sequence: CASSLQSGTGGLYQPQHF. Full variable domain (remainder filled in from reference TRBV7-2 and TRBJ1-5): GAGVSQSPSNKVTEKGKDVELRCDPISGHTALYWYRQSLGQGLEFLIYFQGNSAPDKSGLPSDRFSAERTGGSVSTLTIQRTQQEDSAVYLCASSLQSGTGGLYQPQHFGDGTRLSIL.

The chain uses TRBV19 and TRBJ2-7, with D perhaps matching TRBD1 (6 bases). The germline V and J ends were trimmed by 8 bases and 4 bases, with 12 bases remaining between them. Germline assignment: CDR1 LNHDA and CDR2 SQIVND (reference sequence). The CDR3 covers 12 residues. CDR3 residues: CASGTGKYEQYF. The CDR3 DNA is TGTGCCAGTGGTACAGGGAAGTACGAGCAGTACTTC.

V is TRBV2 and J is TRBJ2-5; D gene unclear. The CDR3 is made up of 13 amino acids. CDR1 is SNHLY and CDR2 is FYNNEI in the germline V gene. Trimming took off 3 bases at V and 5 bases at J, with 10 bases between the two ends. The CDR3 is CASSESRKETQYF. The CDR3 DNA is TGTGCCAGCAGTGAGTCGAGGAAGGAGACCCAGTACTTC.

This clone came up a few times. The rearrangement joins TRBV7-9 to TRBJ1-1, with D unclear. The CDR3 is made up of 16 amino acids. With 3 bases removed from V and 0 bases from J, the gap between germline ends came to 14 bases. CDR1 and CDR2 (germline): SEHNR, FQNEAQ (reference sequence). This chain's CDR3 is CASSFSPGSMNTEAFF. The CDR3 nucleotides are TGTGCCAGCAGCTTCTCACCGGGTAGCATGAACACTGAAGCTTTCTTT.

This sequence joins TRBV5-6 and TRBJ2-1; D is unresolved. Germline V CDR1 and CDR2: SGHDT, YYEEEE. This CDR3 region has 17 residues. The germline V and J ends were trimmed by 1 base and 5 bases, with 19 bases remaining between them. CDR3 protein: CASSLSGTWVQDNEQFF. In DNA form, the CDR3 reads TGTGCCAGCAGCTTGTCTGGAACTTGGGTTCAGGACAATGAGCAGTTCTTC.

J is TRBJ2-2 and V is TRBV5-6, with a weak D call TRBD1 (5 bases). CDR1 SGHDT and CDR2 YYEEEE come from the germline V gene. V was shortened by 2 bases and J by 6 bases, with 23 bases between the two germline ends. The CDR3 is 18 amino acids. CDR3 DNA sequence: TGTGCCAGCAGCTTTTTCAGGGTGGCGGAAATCCCTGCCGGGGAGCTGTTTTTT. Its translation: CASSFFRVAEIPAGELFF. Full variable domain (outside the CDR3, taken from reference TRBV5-6 and TRBJ2-2): DAGVTQSPTHLIKTRGQQVTLRCSPKSGHDTVSWYQQALGQGPQFIFQYYEEEERQRGNFPDRFSGHQFPNYSSELNVNALLLGDSALYLCASSFFRVAEIPAGELFFGEGSRLTVL.

The V gene is TRBV5-4, the J gene TRBJ2-3; TRBD2 agrees at 8 bases. Trimming at V came to 4 bases and at J to 0 bases, leaving 7 bases not matched to a gene. The CDR3 spans 16 residues. Germline lookup yields CDR1 SGHNT and CDR2 YYREEE (reference sequence). The CDR3 is CASSLGASGSTDTQYF. In DNA, the CDR3 is TGTGCCAGCAGCCTGGGGGCTAGCGGGAGCACAGATACGCAGTATTTT.

This clone has a handful of counts. The DNA of the CDR3 is TGCGCCAGCAGCCAAGATCAGGGGGCCTCCTACGAGCAGTACTTC. Translated, it gives CASSQDQGASYEQYF. The gene calls are TRBV4-3 and TRBJ2-7, with TRBD1 matching 8 bases. V trimming: 0 bases; J trimming: 0 bases; junction bases outside the gene matches: 1. This CDR3 has 15 amino acids. Germline V lookup: CDR1 LGHNA, CDR2 YSLEER.

DNA of the CDR3: TGTGCCAGTAGTACGTATGAGGGATACACAGATACGCAGTATTTT. Residues: CASSTYEGYTDTQYF. V gene TRBV19 combines with J gene TRBJ2-3; a weak D match, TRBD2 (5 bases). Germline-derived CDR1 and CDR2 are LNHDA and SQIVND (reference sequence). V was cut by 4 bases and J by 2 bases, with 13 bases left in between. This CDR3 spans 15 amino acids.

CDR3 nucleotide sequence: TGTGCCAGCAGTTATTTTACGGGACAGAAGTACAATGAGCAGTTCTTC. Protein: CASSYFTGQKYNEQFF. The genes are TRBV27 and TRBJ2-1; 7 nucleotides match TRBD1. In germline, CDR1 is MNHEY, CDR2 SMNVEV (reference sequence). With 4 bases clipped from V and 4 bases from J, the junction kept 10 bases outside the gene matches. The length of the CDR3 is 16 residues.

This clone was observed a handful of times. The chain recombines TRBV7-8 with TRBJ2-3; 7 bases line up with TRBD1. Trimming at V came to 5 bases and at J to 0 bases, leaving 5 bases not matched to a gene. The CDR3 covers 15 residues. CDR1 and CDR2 from the germline V gene are SGHVS and FQNEAQ. CDR3 sequence reads: CASSLRDSSTDTQYF. In DNA, the CDR3 is TGTGCCAGCAGCCTCCGGGACAGCAGCACAGATACGCAGTATTTT.

The chain is built from TRBV5-4 and TRBJ2-5, with 9 bases lining up with TRBD1. The junction had 9 bases not matched to a gene; V was cut back by 4 bases and J by 5 bases. Germline V gene sequence: CDR1 SGHNT, CDR2 YYREEE (reference sequence). The CDR3 is 15 amino acids. CDR3 DNA: TGTGCCAGCAGCCGAGCGACAGGGGGATGGGAGACCCAGTACTTC. Translated, it gives CASSRATGGWETQYF.

J is TRBJ1-1 and V is TRBV6-6; TRBD1 matches 8 bases. The CDR3 runs to 14 residues. The ends lost 6 bases at V and 0 bases at J; junction bases unmatched: 3. The V gene's germline CDR1 is MNHNY and CDR2 SVGAGI (reference sequence). As DNA, the CDR3 is TGTGCCAGCAGGGACAGGGAGATGAACACTGAAGCTTTCTTT. Encoded protein: CASRDREMNTEAFF.

This chain links TRBV6-4 with TRBJ2-3; 7 nucleotides line up with TRBD2. The CDR3 has 16 residues. Germline lookup yields CDR1 MRHNA and CDR2 SNTAGT. The ends lost 2 bases at V and 2 bases at J; junction bases unmatched: 7. CDR3 DNA sequence: TGTGCCAGCAGTGACGCTGCGGGGACTACCACAGATACGCAGTATTTT. It yields the protein CASSDAAGTTTDTQYF.

The chain couples TRBV7-3 to TRBJ2-5, with 7 nucleotides matching TRBD2. V lost 2 bases to trimming and J lost 5 bases; unmatched junction nucleotides: 11. From germline, CDR1 is SGHTA and CDR2 FQGTGA. The CDR3 runs 16 residues. The CDR3 sequence: CASSLGASGLGETQYF. The DNA for the CDR3 is TGTGCCAGCAGCTTAGGGGCTAGCGGCCTCGGGGAGACCCAGTACTTC.

The chain combines TRBV5-5 with TRBJ2-7, with 7 bases identical to TRBD2. The germline CDR1 and CDR2 sequences are SGHKS and YYEKEE (reference sequence). Germline trimming cut 2 bases from V and 12 bases from J; bases unmatched to any gene: 14. The CDR3 totals 14 residues. The DNA for the CDR3 is TGTGCCAGCAGCTTCAGACTAGCACAGACCGGGGGGTACTTC. It encodes CASSFRLAQTGGYF.

The V call is TRBV28, the J call TRBJ2-1, with D unresolved. Germline V gene lookup returns CDR1 MDHEN and CDR2 SYDVKM. The V end lost 1 base, the J end lost 7 bases, and 5 bases lay between the germline ends. The CDR3 totals 12 residues. The DNA for the CDR3 is TGTGCCAGCAGTTTATCTAGAAATGAGCAGTTCTTC. Translation: CASSLSRNEQFF.

The chain uses TRBV11-3 and TRBJ2-3, with TRBD1 matching over 11 bases. With V trimmed by 8 bases and J by 1 base, 2 bases remained unmatched. The CDR3 consists of 14 residues. The germline CDR1 and CDR2 sequences are SGHNT and YENEEA. CDR3 protein: CASSGQGGTDTQYF. CDR3 sequence (DNA): TGTGCCAGCTCGGGACAGGGGGGCACAGATACGCAGTATTTT.